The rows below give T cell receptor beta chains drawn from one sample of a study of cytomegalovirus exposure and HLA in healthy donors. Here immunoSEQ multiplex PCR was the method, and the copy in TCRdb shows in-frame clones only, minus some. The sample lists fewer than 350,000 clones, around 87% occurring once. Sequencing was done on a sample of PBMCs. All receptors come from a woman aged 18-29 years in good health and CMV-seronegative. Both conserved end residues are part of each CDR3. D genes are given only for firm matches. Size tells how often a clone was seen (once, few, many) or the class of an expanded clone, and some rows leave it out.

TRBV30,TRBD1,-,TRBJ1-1,CAWSVRRTGVGAFF,TGTGCCTGGAGTGTACGGAGGACAGGGGTGGGGGCTTTCTTT
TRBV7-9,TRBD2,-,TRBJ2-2,CASSLSPAGALTGGELFF,TGTGCCAGCAGCTTGTCCCCAGCGGGGGCCCTAACGGGCGGGGAGCTGTTTTTT
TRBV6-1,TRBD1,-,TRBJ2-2,CASSEARGWTGELFF,TGTGCCAGCAGTGAAGCCAGGGGGTGGACCGGGGAGCTGTTTTTT
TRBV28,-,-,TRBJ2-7,CASRGTSRSYEQYF,TGTGCCAGCCGGGGAACTAGCCGGTCCTACGAGCAGTACTTC
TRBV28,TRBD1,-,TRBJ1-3,CASFPRTGSSGNTIYF,TGTGCCAGCTTCCCACGGACAGGGAGCTCTGGAAACACCATATATTTT
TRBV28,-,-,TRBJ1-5,CASTSGGNQPQHF,TGTGCCAGCACTAGCGGCGGGAATCAGCCCCAGCATTTT
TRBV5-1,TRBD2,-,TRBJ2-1,CASSSGTSDYNEQFF,TGCGCCAGCAGCTCCGGGACTAGCGATTACAATGAGCAGTTCTTC
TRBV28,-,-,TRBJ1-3,CASSTLPGNTIYF,TGTGCCAGCAGTACCCTACCTGGAAACACCATATATTTT
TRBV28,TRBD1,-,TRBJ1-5,CASRVVGGTGTSVSNQPQHF,TGTGCCAGCAGAGTAGTGGGGGGGACAGGGACGTCGGTTAGCAATCAGCCCCAGCATTTT
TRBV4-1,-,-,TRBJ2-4,CASSQDLQDIQYF,TGCGCCAGCAGCCAAGATCTGCAGGACATTCAGTACTTC
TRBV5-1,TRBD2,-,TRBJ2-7,CASSATSARDYEQYF,TGCGCCAGCAGCGCTACTAGCGCTCGAGACTACGAGCAGTACTTC
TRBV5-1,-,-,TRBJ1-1,CASSLERTASTEAFF,TGCGCCAGCAGCTTGGAGCGGACAGCTTCCACTGAAGCTTTCTTT
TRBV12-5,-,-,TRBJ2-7,CASGLDAYEQYF,TGTGCTAGTGGTTTGGATGCGTACGAGCAGTACTTC
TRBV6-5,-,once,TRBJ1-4,CASRGAGAGEKLFF,TGTGCCAGCAGGGGTGCAGGGGCGGGTGAAAAACTGTTTTTT
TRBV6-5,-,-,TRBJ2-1,CASSPLTSRDEQFF,TGTGCCAGCAGTCCATTAACTAGCAGGGATGAGCAGTTCTTC
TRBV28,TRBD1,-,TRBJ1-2,CASSQDRERNYGYTF,TGTGCCAGCAGTCAAGACAGGGAGAGAAACTATGGCTACACCTTC
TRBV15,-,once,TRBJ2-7,CATTPGDRDLREQYF,TGTGCCACCACCCCGGGAGACAGGGACCTCCGGGAGCAGTACTTC
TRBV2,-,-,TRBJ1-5,CASSDSTVSNQPQHF,TGTGCCAGCAGTGATTCGACAGTTAGCAATCAGCCCCAGCATTTT
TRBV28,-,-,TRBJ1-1,CASSLDRKTAFF,TGTGCCAGCAGTTTAGACAGGAAAACGGCTTTCTTT
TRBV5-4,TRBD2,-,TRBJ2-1,CASSLRRVSGRAGEQFF,TGTGCCAGCAGCTTGCGGAGGGTCAGCGGGAGGGCCGGGGAGCAGTTCTTC
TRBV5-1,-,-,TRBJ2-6,CASSTGSGANVLTF,TGCGCCAGCAGCACGGGCTCTGGGGCCAACGTCCTGACTTTC
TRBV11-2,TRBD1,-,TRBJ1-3,CASSLAATGGSGNTIYF,TGTGCCAGCAGCTTAGCGGCGACAGGGGGCTCTGGAAACACCATATATTTT